The source of this TCR beta chain is a study of blood T cell repertoires in COVID-19. This table comes from immunoSEQ multiplex PCR, and its TCRdb copy is limited to in-frame clones, with some not included. The sample shows 60,000 to 75,000 clones, approximately 82% of them seen only once. The clonotype originates from a human donor in a cohort sampled during active COVID-19. The sequenced material came from peripheral blood.

The CDR3 bases are TGTGCCAGCAGCCGGGACATCAACTATGGCTACACCTTC. Translation: CASSRDINYGYTF. The chain has TRBV5-4 and TRBJ1-2; a weak D match, TRBD1 (6 bases). The CDR3 length is 13 residues. Per germline, CDR1 SGHNT and CDR2 YYREEE (reference sequence). V was pared by 4 bases and J by 2 bases, with 9 bases between.